The next 6 T cell receptor beta chains were all read from a single sample in a study of blood T cell repertoires in COVID-19. TCRdb keeps only in-frame clones here, not all; method: immunoSEQ multiplex PCR. The profile covers 150,000 to 200,000 clones, with roughly 80% appearing a single time and around 2.7% taken by the ten largest. Input material: peripheral blood. The receptors here all came from a man between 65 and 85 years old with acute or convalescent COVID-19.

V gene TRBV27 combines with J gene TRBJ2-6; no clear D gene. CDR1 is MNHEY, CDR2 SMNVEV, per germline (reference sequence). The CDR3 is made up of 16 amino acids. Between the trimmed V and J ends, which lost 6 bases and 4 bases, there was a span of 16 bases. The CDR3 loop reads CASSPGSGSGANVLTF. DNA for the CDR3: TGTGCCAGCAGCCCCGGTTCGGGTTCCGGGGCCAACGTCCTGACTTTC.

The sample holds a few counts of this clone. The chain joins TRBV5-5 to TRBJ2-3; the match to TRBD2 covers 9 bases. V lost 4 bases to trimming and J lost 2 bases; unmatched junction nucleotides: 14. CDR3 length equals 18 residues. Germline CDR1 and CDR2: SGHKS and YYEKEE (reference sequence). The CDR3 spells CASSPGRVSGSSTDTQYF. The DNA for the CDR3 is TGTGCCAGCAGCCCTGGTCGGGTTAGCGGGAGTTCCACAGATACGCAGTATTTT.

This rearrangement joins TRBV24-1 to TRBJ2-1, with TRBD1 matching over 7 bases. The germline CDR1 and CDR2 sequences are KGHDR and SFDVKD. There are 15 residues in the CDR3. V lost 9 bases, J lost 2 bases, and 9 bases stayed unmatched. DNA of the CDR3: TGTGCCACCGCAACCGGACAGGTCACCTACAATGAGCAGTTCTTC. Its protein product is CATATGQVTYNEQFF.

The V gene is TRBV12-3 or TRBV12-4, the J gene TRBJ1-1; weak D call: TRBD1 (6 bases). This CDR3 has 13 amino acids. V gave up 5 bases and J gave up 6 bases, with 13 bases separating them. The DNA for the CDR3 is TGTGCCAGCAGTCGACAGGACGGGGCTGAAGCTTTCTTT. Residues: CASSRQDGAEAFF.

V is TRBV7-2 and J is TRBJ2-7, with 11 positions matching TRBD2. J gave up 6 bases and V 7 bases, and 8 bases lay outside the gene matches. The CDR3 has 14 amino acids. Germline CDR1 is SGHTA and CDR2 is FQGNSA. The CDR3 loop is CASTSLAGVAEQYF. CDR3 in DNA: TGTGCCAGCACCTCACTAGCGGGAGTTGCCGAGCAGTACTTC.

The J gene is TRBJ2-1, the V gene TRBV6-5, with 12 nucleotides matching TRBD1. From germline, CDR1 is MNHEY and CDR2 SVGAGI. CDR3 length: 15 amino acids. Trimming cost V 6 bases and J 6 bases; bases outside gene matches: 6. DNA of the CDR3: TGTGCCAGCAGGGGGACAGGGGGCGACGTCAATGAGCAGTTCTTC. This codes for CASRGTGGDVNEQFF.